The 25 T cell receptor beta chains presented below share a single source sample, sequenced in a study of blood T cell repertoires in COVID-19. Data came from immunoSEQ multiplex PCR; TCRdb stores just in-frame clones and leaves some out. This sample has over 130,000 clones, with roughly four fifths found just once. Input material: peripheral blood. The origin of the receptors is a woman older than 75 with active or convalescent COVID-19.

This clone was picked up one time. V and J are TRBV18 and TRBJ1-1; possibly TRBD1 for D (5 bases). The CDR3 totals 13 residues. V gave up 3 bases and J gave up 1 base, with 6 bases separating them. CDR1 and CDR2 (germline): KGHSH, LQKENI. The CDR3 sequence: CASSPTENTEAFF. The CDR3 DNA reads TGTGCCAGCTCACCGACAGAGAACACTGAAGCTTTCTTT.

The chain couples TRBV30 to TRBJ1-1; no firm D call. CDR3 length: 11 amino acids. The V gene lost 0 bases and the J gene lost 6 bases, with 5 bases spanning the gap. CDR1 is GTSNPN, CDR2 SVGIG, per germline (reference sequence). The DNA for the CDR3 is TGTGCCTGGAGTGTTTTCTCTGAAGCTTTCTTT. Translation: CAWSVFSEAFF.

The chain has TRBV29-1 and TRBJ1-1; no definite D call. V lost 4 bases to trimming and J lost 0 bases, with 12 bases between them. In germline, CDR1 is SQVTM, CDR2 ANQGSEA. The CDR3 is made up of 14 amino acids. This CDR3 reads CSVGVVTMNTEAFF. The CDR3 region has the DNA TGCAGCGTTGGGGTCGTTACTATGAACACTGAAGCTTTCTTT.

As regards this clone: In the same sample, other DNA sequences code for this CDR3. The rearrangement links TRBV30 to TRBJ1-1; D is ambiguous. This CDR3 has 12 residues. Germline CDR1 GTSNPN, CDR2 SVGIG (reference sequence). Trimming took off 4 bases at V and 0 bases at J, with 6 bases between the two ends. CDR3 nucleotide sequence: TGTGCCTGGAACCGGGTGAACACTGAAGCTTTCTTT. Its translation is CAWNRVNTEAFF. The full variable domain, its missing parts supplied by reference TRBV30 and TRBJ1-1, is SQTIHQWPATLVQPVGSPLSLECTVEGTSNPNLYWYRQAAGRGLQLLFYSVGIGQISSEVPQNLSASRPQDRQFILSSKKLLLSDSGFYLCAWNRVNTEAFFGQGTRLTVV.

This sequence joins TRBV19 and TRBJ1-6; D ambiguous. The germline V gene encodes CDR1 LNHDA and CDR2 SQIVND (reference sequence). The germline V and J ends were trimmed by 7 bases and 9 bases, with 13 bases remaining between them. This CDR3 is built from 13 residues. This chain's CDR3 is CASKGVWSSPLHF. The CDR3 coding sequence is TGTGCCAGTAAGGGAGTTTGGAGTTCACCCCTCCACTTT.

This sequence joins TRBV18 and TRBJ1-1, with 7 bases aligning to TRBD1. V was pared by 3 bases and J by 3 bases, with 7 bases of the junction left unmatched. CDR3 size: 15 residues. Germline lookup yields CDR1 KGHSH and CDR2 LQKENI. Here the CDR3 DNA reads TGTGCCAGCTCACCCGGTCGGGACAGATACACTGAAGCTTTCTTT. It specifies CASSPGRDRYTEAFF.

The chain combines TRBV7-2 with TRBJ2-2, with 7 bases identical to TRBD1. Germline CDR1 is SGHTA and CDR2 is FQGNSA. The junction had 6 bases not matched to a gene; V was cut back by 1 base and J by 10 bases. The CDR3 extends over 14 amino acids. This chain's CDR3 is CASSLGGGPEELFF. The CDR3 DNA follows: TGTGCCAGCAGCTTAGGAGGGGGCCCCGAGGAGCTGTTTTTT. The complete variable domain, with remaining parts taken from reference TRBV7-2 and TRBJ2-2, reads GAGVSQSPSNKVTEKGKDVELRCDPISGHTALYWYRQSLGQGLEFLIYFQGNSAPDKSGLPSDRFSAERTGGSVSTLTIQRTQQEDSAVYLCASSLGGGPEELFFGEGSRLTVL.

The genes are TRBV7-2 and TRBJ2-5, with D maybe TRBD2 (6 bases). Looked up from germline, CDR1 is SGHTA and CDR2 is FQGNSA. Trimming left V 5 bases short and J 4 bases short, with 20 bases between. This CDR3 spans 16 amino acids. This chain's CDR3 is CASSAGPLAVGETQYF. CDR3 sequence (DNA): TGTGCCAGCAGCGCCGGGCCTTTAGCGGTGGGAGAGACCCAGTACTTC.

V and J are TRBV11-2 and TRBJ2-7; weak D call: TRBD1 (5 bases). Deletions cut 4 bases from V and 2 bases from J, with 15 bases between. This CDR3 has 15 amino acids. Looked up from germline, CDR1 is SGHAT and CDR2 is FQNNGV. CDR3 sequence (DNA): TGTGCCAGCAGCTCCCGCCGGACAAATACCTACGAGCAGTACTTC. Residues: CASSSRRTNTYEQYF.

The CDR3 sequence is CASRLTRMNTEAFF. DNA of the CDR3: TGTGCCAGCCGCTTGACACGCATGAACACTGAAGCTTTCTTT. The genes are TRBV28 and TRBJ1-1; D gene unclear. V was pared by 8 bases and J by 0 bases, with 13 bases between. CDR1 and CDR2 (germline): MDHEN, SYDVKM. The length of the CDR3 is 14 residues.

This rearrangement joins TRBV4-2 to TRBJ2-3, with 10 bases matching TRBD2. Looked up from germline, CDR1 is LGHNA and CDR2 is YNFKEQ. The CDR3 has 17 amino acids. V was pared by 0 bases and J by 4 bases, with 7 bases of the junction left unmatched. CDR3 sequence reads: CASSQEVAGGLADTQYF. As DNA, the CDR3 is TGTGCCAGCAGCCAAGAGGTAGCGGGGGGTTTGGCAGATACGCAGTATTTT.

This sequence joins TRBV7-2 and TRBJ1-1, with D possibly matching TRBD1 (6 bases). This CDR3 comprises 15 residues. Trimming left V 6 bases short and J 0 bases short, with 14 bases between. The V gene's germline CDR1 is SGHTA and CDR2 FQGNSA. CDR3 sequence (DNA): TGTGCCAGCAGTAGAGGGACATTCATGAACACTGAAGCTTTCTTT. This sequence encodes CASSRGTFMNTEAFF.

V and J are TRBV30 and TRBJ1-2; a weak D match, TRBD1 (6 bases). CDR3 length: 13 amino acids. The germline V gene has CDR1 GTSNPN and CDR2 SVGIG (reference sequence). Trimming removed 6 bases from V and 5 bases from J, with 16 bases in between. CDR3 DNA sequence: TGTGCCTGTCGGACAGTGGGGATATATGGCTACACCTTC. It translates to CACRTVGIYGYTF.

CDR3 region: CASSGSVNEKLFF. CDR3 nucleotides: TGTGCCAGCTCAGGCAGTGTTAATGAAAAACTGTTTTTT. This chain joins TRBV18 and TRBJ1-4, with D unclear. Per germline, CDR1 KGHSH and CDR2 LQKENI. V shed 5 bases and J shed 4 bases, with 8 bases lying between them. The length of the CDR3 is 13 residues.

The V call is TRBV9, the J call TRBJ1-5; no clear D gene. Germline V gene lookup returns CDR1 SGDLS and CDR2 YYNGEE. Trimming left V 0 bases short and J 7 bases short, with 17 bases between. This CDR3 is built from 16 residues. The CDR3 sequence is CASSVVGSAWYQPQHF. For the CDR3, the DNA is TGTGCCAGCAGCGTAGTGGGGAGCGCTTGGTACCAGCCCCAGCATTTT.

This chain connects TRBV9 to TRBJ2-2, with 12 nucleotides matching TRBD1. V gave up 0 bases and J gave up 4 bases; unmatched junction bases: 13. The CDR3 sequence is 20 residues long. CDR1 and CDR2 (germline): SGDLS, YYNGEE. The CDR3 loop reads CASSVARSRGQGAGTGELFF. The CDR3 bases are TGTGCCAGCAGCGTAGCGAGGTCTCGGGGACAGGGGGCCGGCACCGGGGAGCTGTTTTTT.

The chain recombines TRBV5-1 with TRBJ1-2; 9 positions match TRBD1. From germline, CDR1 is SGHRS and CDR2 YFSETQ. The CDR3 runs 12 residues. With V trimmed by 5 bases and J by 7 bases, 3 bases remained unmatched. CDR3 in DNA: TGCGCCAGCAGGGGGACAGGGTTTGGCTACACCTTC. It codes for CASRGTGFGYTF.

CDR3 protein: CASSLPGQTNTIYF. The CDR3 region has the DNA TGCGCCAGCAGCTTACCGGGACAGACAAACACCATATATTTT. This chain connects TRBV5-1 to TRBJ1-3; 7 bases line up with TRBD1. Losses at the gene ends were 2 bases for V and 6 bases for J; bases not matched to a gene: 5. The CDR3 covers 14 residues. Germline CDR1 SGHRS, CDR2 YFSETQ.

J is TRBJ2-7 and V is TRBV7-8, with D possibly being TRBD2 (6 bases). Trimming took off 2 bases at V and 7 bases at J, with 18 bases between the two ends. Germline V lookup: CDR1 SGHVS, CDR2 FQNEAQ. This CDR3 has 15 amino acids. For the CDR3, the DNA is TGTGCCAGCAGCTTAAACGGCGGACTAACCTCGGAGCAGTACTTC. This translates into CASSLNGGLTSEQYF.

The chain combines TRBV3-1 (or the pseudogene TRBV3-2) with TRBJ1-2; D remains ambiguous. Germline lookup yields CDR1 LGHDT and CDR2 YNNKEL (reference sequence). Trimming took off 2 bases at V and 8 bases at J, with 18 bases between the two ends. CDR3 size: 15 residues. CDR3 loop: CASSQSGSTLEGYTF. CDR3 in DNA: TGTGCCAGCAGCCAAAGCGGCTCCACACTGGAAGGCTACACCTTC.

This clone was seen more than once but under ten times. The chain has TRBV7-2 and TRBJ2-2; 9 nucleotides align to TRBD1. Germline trimming cut 5 bases from V and 7 bases from J; bases unmatched to any gene: 17. This CDR3 spans 18 amino acids. Germline CDR1 SGHTA, CDR2 FQGNSA. The CDR3 loop is CASSPSLINRGQGGELFF. The CDR3 DNA follows: TGTGCCAGCAGCCCCTCTTTGATAAACAGGGGGCAGGGCGGGGAGCTGTTTTTT.

This sequence joins TRBV19 and TRBJ2-1; 15 bases match TRBD2. The CDR3 totals 19 residues. V dropped 4 bases and J dropped 10; count of bases not matched to a gene: 17. Germline lookup yields CDR1 LNHDA and CDR2 SQIVND (reference sequence). The CDR3 region has the DNA TGTGCCAGTAGTACAGGACTAGCGGGGGGGCCTATTGGGACTGGGGAGCAGTTCTTC. Translating it yields CASSTGLAGGPIGTGEQFF.

The gene calls are TRBV19 and TRBJ1-1, with 8 positions matching TRBD1. V dropped 6 bases and J dropped 1; count of bases not matched to a gene: 10. CDR1 and CDR2 (germline): LNHDA, SQIVND (reference sequence). The CDR3 loop spans 16 amino acids. Here the CDR3 DNA reads TGTGCCAGTAGGACCTTACGACAGGGGCAGAACACTGAAGCTTTCTTT. It is translated as CASRTLRQGQNTEAFF.

The rearrangement joins TRBV28 to TRBJ1-4, with no clear D. Germline-derived CDR1 and CDR2 are MDHEN and SYDVKM. Between the trimmed V and J ends, which lost 6 bases and 6 bases, there was a span of 5 bases. The CDR3 consists of 11 residues. CDR3 in amino acids: CASRLDEKLFF. The CDR3 DNA is TGTGCCAGCAGACTAGATGAAAAACTGTTTTTT.

V and J are TRBV4-3 and TRBJ2-1; D ambiguous. Germline loops: CDR1 LGHNA, CDR2 YSLEER. This CDR3 has 14 residues. V was trimmed by 1 base and J by 3 bases, leaving 7 bases between them. CDR3 region: CASSQVAYYNEQFF. The CDR3 DNA sequence: TGCGCCAGCAGCCAAGTGGCATACTACAATGAGCAGTTCTTC.